Listed below are T cell receptor beta chains from one sample, sequenced in a study of blood T cell repertoires in COVID-19. The repertoire was sequenced with immunoSEQ multiplex PCR; TCRdb's copy has only in-frame clones and lacks some. This sample has 170,000 or so clones; roughly four fifths occur once, and the top ten carry less than 2%. Specimen: peripheral blood. These receptors were collected from a human donor in a cohort sampled during active COVID-19. CDR3s include the opening cysteine and the closing phenylalanine or tryptophan. The D gene is left open where the match is weak. Only part of the rows carry a size: once, few, many, or a class if the clone is expanded.

v_gene	j_gene	abundance	d_gene	CDR3aa	CDR3nt
TRBV7-3	TRBJ1-6	NA	NA	CASSLTGIGDNSPLHF	TGTGCCAGCAGCTTAACCGGGATCGGTGATAATTCACCCCTCCACTTT
TRBV24-1	TRBJ2-1	NA	TRBD2	CATSEGLAGANEQFF	TGTGCCACCAGTGAGGGACTAGCGGGGGCCAATGAGCAGTTCTTC
TRBV3-1/TRBV3-2	TRBJ1-2	NA	NA	CASSPTGLGGYTF	TGTGCCAGCAGCCCCACAGGGCTCGGTGGCTACACCTTC
TRBV4-3	TRBJ1-2	NA	TRBD1	CASSQAVGTGYGYTF	TGCGCCAGCAGCCAAGCGGTCGGGACAGGGTATGGCTACACCTTC
TRBV10-3	TRBJ1-2	NA	NA	CAISDFDSLGGYTF	TGTGCCATCAGTGACTTCGACTCCCTAGGTGGCTACACCTTC
TRBV4-3	TRBJ1-2	NA	NA	CASSQGYNYGYTF	TGCGCCAGCAGCCAAGGTTATAACTATGGCTACACCTTC
TRBV11-2	TRBJ2-5	NA	NA	CASRAEGAGIFQETQYF	TGTGCCAGCAGGGCAGAAGGGGCAGGGATCTTCCAAGAGACCCAGTACTTC
TRBV7-8	TRBJ1-5	few	TRBD1	CASSFLQGTDNQPQHF	TGTGCCAGCAGCTTCCTACAGGGGACGGACAATCAGCCCCAGCATTTT
TRBV2	TRBJ1-5	medium-sized	NA	CASRSLQVNQPQHF	TGTGCCAGCAGGAGTTTACAGGTGAATCAGCCCCAGCATTTT
TRBV25-1	TRBJ2-2	NA	NA	CASRGGPGELFF	TGTGCCAGCAGGGGAGGTCCCGGGGAGCTGTTTTTT
TRBV5-1	TRBJ2-1	NA	NA	CASSLASSGVYNEQFF	TGCGCCAGCAGCTTGGCTAGTAGCGGAGTCTACAATGAGCAGTTCTTC
TRBV3-1/TRBV3-2	TRBJ1-2	NA	TRBD1	CASSRQGAQSYGYTF	TGTGCCAGCAGCCGACAGGGGGCCCAATCCTATGGCTACACCTTC
TRBV11-3	TRBJ2-2	NA	NA	CASRFESNTGELFF	TGTGCCAGCAGATTTGAGTCGAACACCGGGGAGCTGTTTTTT
TRBV6-2/TRBV6-3	TRBJ2-1	NA	NA	CASSYSGRGRESYNEQFF	TGTGCCAGCAGTTACTCGGGCCGGGGACGGGAGTCTTACAATGAGCAGTTCTTC
TRBV27	TRBJ1-5	few	NA	CASSPLGRPQHF	TGTGCCAGCAGCCCCCTAGGGAGGCCCCAGCATTTT
TRBV12-3/TRBV12-4	TRBJ1-2	NA	NA	CASSFQGNYGYTF	TGTGCCAGCAGTTTTCAGGGGAACTATGGCTACACCTTC
TRBV20-1	TRBJ2-5	NA	TRBD1	CSASGTGNQETQYF	TGCAGTGCTAGTGGGACAGGGAACCAAGAGACCCAGTACTTC
TRBV6-2/TRBV6-3	TRBJ2-7	NA	TRBD2	CASSYERGAYEQYF	TGTGCCAGCAGTTACGAGCGGGGGGCCTACGAGCAGTACTTC
TRBV7-9	TRBJ2-1	NA	NA	CASSPSGIYNEQFF	TGTGCCAGCAGCCCCTCGGGGATATACAATGAGCAGTTCTTC
TRBV28	TRBJ1-2	NA	TRBD1	CASSFPTGASYGYTF	TGTGCCAGCAGTTTCCCGACAGGGGCTAGCTATGGCTACACCTTC
TRBV11-2	TRBJ1-1	NA	NA	CASSQAGRNTEAFF	TGTGCCAGCAGTCAAGCAGGAAGAAACACTGAAGCTTTCTTT
TRBV9	TRBJ2-7	NA	NA	CASSPQGASGVLSYEQYF	TGTGCCAGCAGCCCCCAGGGGGCTAGCGGGGTGCTCTCCTACGAGCAGTACTTC
TRBV5-3	TRBJ1-2	NA	NA	CARSKTVDGNEAYGYTF	TGTGCCAGAAGCAAGACAGTCGATGGAAACGAGGCCTATGGCTACACCTTC
TRBV6-2/TRBV6-3	TRBJ1-2	NA	TRBD1	CASSGQANGYTF	TGTGCCAGCAGTGGACAGGCTAATGGCTACACCTTC
TRBV29-1	TRBJ2-3	NA	TRBD2	CSVREGPTDTQYF	TGCAGCGTCAGGGAGGGGCCCACAGATACGCAGTATTTT
TRBV7-8	TRBJ1-2	NA	NA	CASSLDRVDGYTF	TGTGCCAGCAGCTTAGACAGGGTGGATGGCTACACCTTC
TRBV23-1	TRBJ2-7	NA	TRBD1	CASSQSETGTSYEQYF	TGCGCCAGCAGTCAATCTGAGACAGGGACCTCCTACGAGCAGTACTTC
TRBV11-2	TRBJ1-1	NA	TRBD1	CASSVTGGRTEAFF	TGTGCCAGCAGCGTTACAGGGGGCAGGACTGAAGCTTTCTTT
TRBV5-1	TRBJ2-1	NA	NA	CASSLALSSYNEQFF	TGCGCCAGCAGCTTGGCTCTAAGCTCCTACAATGAGCAGTTCTTC
TRBV23-1	TRBJ2-7	few	NA	CASSLKGTPYEQYF	TGCGCCAGCAGTCTTAAGGGGACACCGTACGAGCAGTACTTC
TRBV5-1	TRBJ2-7	NA	TRBD2	CASSAGTSTHEQYF	TGCGCCAGCAGCGCCGGGACTAGCACCCACGAGCAGTACTTC
TRBV13	TRBJ2-7	NA	NA	CASGQGREQYF	TGTGCCAGCGGCCAGGGGAGAGAGCAGTACTTC
TRBV19	TRBJ2-1	NA	TRBD2	CASTLAVPYNEQFF	TGTGCCAGTACTCTAGCGGTACCCTACAATGAGCAGTTCTTC
TRBV27	TRBJ2-5	NA	NA	CASSPLATQETQYF	TGTGCCAGCAGTCCCCTCGCTACCCAAGAGACCCAGTACTTC
TRBV19	TRBJ1-5	few	TRBD1	CASSWGQGSNQPQHF	TGTGCCAGTAGTTGGGGACAGGGGTCAAATCAGCCCCAGCATTTT
TRBV29-1	TRBJ2-5	NA	NA	CSVRDFQETQYF	TGCAGCGTCCGGGACTTTCAAGAGACCCAGTACTTC
TRBV28	TRBJ2-7	NA	NA	CASFGQLGNEQYF	TGTGCCAGCTTCGGGCAACTAGGAAACGAGCAGTACTTC
TRBV5-1	TRBJ2-7	once	TRBD1	CASSSPGTGAYEQYF	TGCGCCAGCAGCTCACCGGGGACAGGGGCTTACGAGCAGTACTTC
TRBV7-9	TRBJ1-2	once	NA	CASSPENYGYTF	TGTGCCAGCAGCCCCGAGAACTATGGCTACACCTTC
TRBV3-1/TRBV3-2	TRBJ1-1	once	TRBD1	CASSRDSLMNTEAFF	TGTGCCAGCAGCCGGGACAGTTTAATGAACACTGAAGCTTTCTTT